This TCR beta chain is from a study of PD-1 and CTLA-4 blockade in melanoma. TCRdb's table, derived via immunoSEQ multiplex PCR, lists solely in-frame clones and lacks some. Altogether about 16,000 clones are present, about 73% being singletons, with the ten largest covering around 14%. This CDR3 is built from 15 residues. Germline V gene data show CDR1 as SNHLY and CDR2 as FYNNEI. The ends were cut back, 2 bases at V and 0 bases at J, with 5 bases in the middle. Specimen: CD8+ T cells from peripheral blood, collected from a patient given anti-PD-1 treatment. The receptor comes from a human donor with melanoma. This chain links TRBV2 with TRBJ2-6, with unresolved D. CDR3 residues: CASSERVSGANVLTF. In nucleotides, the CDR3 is TGTGCCAGCAGTGAAAGGGTCTCTGGGGCCAACGTCCTGACTTTC.